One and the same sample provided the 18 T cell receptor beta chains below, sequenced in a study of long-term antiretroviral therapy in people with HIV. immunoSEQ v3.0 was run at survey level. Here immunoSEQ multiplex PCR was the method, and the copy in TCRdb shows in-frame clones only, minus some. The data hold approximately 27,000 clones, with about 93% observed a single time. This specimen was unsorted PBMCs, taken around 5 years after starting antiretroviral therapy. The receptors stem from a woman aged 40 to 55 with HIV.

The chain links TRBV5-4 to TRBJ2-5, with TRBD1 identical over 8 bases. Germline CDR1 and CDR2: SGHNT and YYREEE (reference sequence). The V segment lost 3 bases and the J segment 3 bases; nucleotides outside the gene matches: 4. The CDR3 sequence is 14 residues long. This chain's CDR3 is CASSSQGAKETQYF. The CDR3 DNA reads TGTGCCAGCAGCTCCCAGGGGGCTAAAGAGACCCAGTACTTC.

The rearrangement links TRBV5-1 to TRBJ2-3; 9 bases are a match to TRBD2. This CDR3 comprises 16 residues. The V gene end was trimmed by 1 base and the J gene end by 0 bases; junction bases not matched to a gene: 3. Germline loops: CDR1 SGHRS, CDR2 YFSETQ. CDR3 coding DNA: TGCGCCAGCAGCTTGTTAGCGGGGGACAGCACAGATACGCAGTATTTT. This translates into CASSLLAGDSTDTQYF. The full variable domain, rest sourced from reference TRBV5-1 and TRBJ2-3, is KAGVTQTPRYLIKTRGQQVTLSCSPISGHRSVSWYQQTPGQGLQFLFEYFSETQRNKGNFPGRFSGRQFSNSRSEMNVSTLELGDSALYLCASSLLAGDSTDTQYFGPGTRLTVL.

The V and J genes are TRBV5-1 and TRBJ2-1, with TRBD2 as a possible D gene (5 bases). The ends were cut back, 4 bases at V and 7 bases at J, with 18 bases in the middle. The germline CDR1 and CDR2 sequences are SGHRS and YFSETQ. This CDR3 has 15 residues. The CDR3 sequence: CASSRGLAEGNEQFF. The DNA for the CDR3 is TGCGCCAGCAGCCGAGGGCTAGCAGAAGGTAATGAGCAGTTCTTC.

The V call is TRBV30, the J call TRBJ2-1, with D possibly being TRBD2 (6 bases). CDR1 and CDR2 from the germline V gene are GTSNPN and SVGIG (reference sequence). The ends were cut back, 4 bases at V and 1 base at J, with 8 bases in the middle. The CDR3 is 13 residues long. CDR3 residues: CAWNAGSYNEQFF. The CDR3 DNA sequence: TGTGCCTGGAACGCGGGGTCCTACAATGAGCAGTTCTTC.

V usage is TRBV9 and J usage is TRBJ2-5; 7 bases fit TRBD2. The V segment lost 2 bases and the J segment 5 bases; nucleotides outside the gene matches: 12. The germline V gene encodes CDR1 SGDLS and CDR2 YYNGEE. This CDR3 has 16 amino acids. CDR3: CASSVAGGFAGETQYF. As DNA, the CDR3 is TGTGCCAGCAGCGTGGCCGGGGGGTTTGCGGGTGAGACCCAGTACTTC. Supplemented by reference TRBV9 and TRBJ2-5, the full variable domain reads DSGVTQTPKHLITATGQRVTLRCSPRSGDLSVYWYQQSLDQGLQFLIQYYNGEERAKGNILERFSAQQFPDLHSELNLSSLELGDSALYFCASSVAGGFAGETQYFGPGTRLLVL.

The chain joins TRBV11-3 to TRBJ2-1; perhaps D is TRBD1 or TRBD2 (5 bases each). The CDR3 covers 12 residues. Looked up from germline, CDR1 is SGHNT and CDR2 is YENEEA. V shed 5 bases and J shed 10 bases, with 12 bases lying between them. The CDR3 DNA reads TGTGCCAGCAGCGGGGACGGCTTCGAGCAGTTCTTC. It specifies CASSGDGFEQFF.

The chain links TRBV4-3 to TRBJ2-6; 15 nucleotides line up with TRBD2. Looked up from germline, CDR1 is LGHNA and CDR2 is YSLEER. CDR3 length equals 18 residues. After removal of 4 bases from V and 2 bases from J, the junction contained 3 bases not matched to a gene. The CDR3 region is CASSLGLAGGAGANVLTF. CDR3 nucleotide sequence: TGCGCCAGCAGCCTGGGACTAGCGGGGGGCGCTGGGGCCAACGTCCTGACTTTC.

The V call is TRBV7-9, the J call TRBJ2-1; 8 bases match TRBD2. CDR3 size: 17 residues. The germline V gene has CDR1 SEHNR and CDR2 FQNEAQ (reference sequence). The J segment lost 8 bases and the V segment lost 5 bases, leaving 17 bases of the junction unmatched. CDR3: CASSASQFGRALDEQFF. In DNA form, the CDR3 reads TGTGCCAGCAGCGCCTCCCAGTTCGGGAGGGCCTTGGATGAGCAGTTCTTC.

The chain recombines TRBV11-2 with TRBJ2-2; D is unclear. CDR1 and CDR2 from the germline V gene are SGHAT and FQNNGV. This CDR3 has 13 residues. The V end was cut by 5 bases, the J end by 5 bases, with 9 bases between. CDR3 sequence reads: CASSPLLTGELFF. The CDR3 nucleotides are TGTGCCAGCAGCCCCCTCCTTACCGGGGAGCTGTTTTTT. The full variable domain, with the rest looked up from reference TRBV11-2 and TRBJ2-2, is EAGVAQSPRYKIIEKRQSVAFWCNPISGHATLYWYQQILGQGPKLLIQFQNNGVVDDSQLPKDRFSAERLKGVDSTLKIQPAKLEDSAVYLCASSPLLTGELFFGEGSRLTVL.

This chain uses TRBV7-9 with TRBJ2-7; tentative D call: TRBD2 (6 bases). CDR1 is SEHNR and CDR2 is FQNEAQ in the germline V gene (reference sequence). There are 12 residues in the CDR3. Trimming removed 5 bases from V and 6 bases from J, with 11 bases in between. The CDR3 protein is CASSNSGSEQYF. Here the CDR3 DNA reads TGTGCCAGCAGCAATAGCGGCTCCGAGCAGTACTTC.

In DNA, the CDR3 is TGTGCCAGCAGTCCTGGGACCCGGGGCAATCAGCCCCAGCATTTT. Translating it yields CASSPGTRGNQPQHF. The chain is built from TRBV28 and TRBJ1-5; maybe TRBD1 (5 bases). The germline V gene has CDR1 MDHEN and CDR2 SYDVKM. The CDR3 sequence is 15 residues long. The V end lost 5 bases, the J end lost 2 bases, and 13 bases lay between the germline ends.

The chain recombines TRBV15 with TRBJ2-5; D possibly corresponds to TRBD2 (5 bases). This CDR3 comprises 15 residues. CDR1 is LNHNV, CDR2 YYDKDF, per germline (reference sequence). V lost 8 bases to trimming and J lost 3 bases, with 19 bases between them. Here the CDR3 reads CATASYGLSEETQYF. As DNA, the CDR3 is TGTGCCACCGCCTCCTACGGACTGAGCGAAGAGACCCAGTACTTC.

The CDR3 DNA reads TGTGCCATCAGGCCGGGACAGGGGGCGCGAATGTCGCCCTATGGCTACACCTTC. Protein sequence: CAIRPGQGARMSPYGYTF. V gene TRBV10-3 combines with J gene TRBJ1-2, with 12 bases aligning to TRBD1. Germline CDR1 reads ENHRY; CDR2 reads SYGVKD. V lost 6 bases and J lost 4; bases outside the gene matches: 15. The CDR3 runs 18 residues.

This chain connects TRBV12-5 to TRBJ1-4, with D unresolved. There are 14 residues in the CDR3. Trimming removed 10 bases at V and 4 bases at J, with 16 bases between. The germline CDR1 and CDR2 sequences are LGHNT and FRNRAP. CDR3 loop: CAISLQLLNEKLFF. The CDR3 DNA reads TGTGCTATCTCACTACAGTTACTTAATGAAAAACTGTTTTTT.

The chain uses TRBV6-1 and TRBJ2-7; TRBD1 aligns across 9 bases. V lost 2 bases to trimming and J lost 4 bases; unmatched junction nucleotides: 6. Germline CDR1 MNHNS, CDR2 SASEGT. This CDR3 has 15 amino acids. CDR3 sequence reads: CASSERDRVWYEQYF. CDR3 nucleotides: TGTGCCAGCAGTGAAAGGGACAGGGTATGGTACGAGCAGTACTTC.

This CDR3 is CASGEGHEQYF. CDR3 coding DNA: TGTGCCAGCGGGGAAGGGCACGAGCAGTACTTC. This chain uses TRBV9 with TRBJ2-7; D remains ambiguous. The V end was cut by 7 bases, the J end by 5 bases, with 10 bases between. Germline loops: CDR1 SGDLS, CDR2 YYNGEE. The CDR3 runs to 11 residues.

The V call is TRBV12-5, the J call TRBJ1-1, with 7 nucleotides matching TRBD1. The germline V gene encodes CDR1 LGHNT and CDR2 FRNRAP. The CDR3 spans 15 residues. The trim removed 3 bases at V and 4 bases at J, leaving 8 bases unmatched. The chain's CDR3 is CASGFSTGKITEAFF. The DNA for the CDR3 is TGTGCTAGTGGTTTCTCGACAGGGAAGATCACTGAAGCTTTCTTT.

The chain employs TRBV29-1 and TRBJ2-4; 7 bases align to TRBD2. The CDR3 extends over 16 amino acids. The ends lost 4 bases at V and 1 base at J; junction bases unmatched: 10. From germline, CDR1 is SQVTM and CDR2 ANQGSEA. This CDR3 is CSVVSGPGGAKNIQYF. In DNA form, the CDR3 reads TGCAGCGTTGTTTCGGGGCCCGGGGGGGCCAAAAACATTCAGTACTTC.